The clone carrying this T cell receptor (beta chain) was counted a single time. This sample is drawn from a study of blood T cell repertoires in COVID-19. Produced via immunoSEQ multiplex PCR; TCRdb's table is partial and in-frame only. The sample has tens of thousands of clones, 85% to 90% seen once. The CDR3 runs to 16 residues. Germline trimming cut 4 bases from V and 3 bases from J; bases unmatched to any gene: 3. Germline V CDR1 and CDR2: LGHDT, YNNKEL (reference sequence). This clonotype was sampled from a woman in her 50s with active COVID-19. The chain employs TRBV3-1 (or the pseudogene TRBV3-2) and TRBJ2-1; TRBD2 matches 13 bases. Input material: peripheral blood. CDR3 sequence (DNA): TGTGCCAGCAGCCGTGGACTAGCGGGAGTCTACAATGAGCAGTTCTTC. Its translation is CASSRGLAGVYNEQFF.